Presented here are 28 T cell receptor beta chains from one specimen sequenced in a study of T cells after yellow fever vaccination. From the 5' RACE reads, TCRdb called clonotypes with MiXCR, one entry per CDR3 protein. The repertoire includes roughly 310,000 distinct CDR3 sequences, roughly 3.5% of them detected once, and 23% sits in the top ten. This sample comprised PBMCs, obtained on the day of the yellow fever booster vaccination. The receptors shown here come from a man between 18 and 35 years old who received the YFV17D yellow fever vaccine.

This clonotype occurred many times. The chain uses TRBV4-3 and TRBJ2-2, with unresolved D. CDR1 is LGHNA, CDR2 YSLEER, per germline. With 2 bases removed from V and 7 bases from J, the gap between germline ends came to 17 bases. The CDR3 contains 16 residues. The CDR3 nucleotides read TGCGCCAGCAGCCAATTGGTGGGGTCGTGGTACGGGGAGCTGTTTTTT. Amino acid sequence: CASSQLVGSWYGELFF.

V usage is TRBV20-1 and J usage is TRBJ1-3; D is undetermined. The CDR3 consists of 14 residues. V was shortened by 1 base and J by 0 bases, with 7 bases between the two germline ends. Germline CDR1 and CDR2: DFQATT and SNEGSKA (reference sequence). In nucleotides, the CDR3 is TGCAGTGCTAGAGGGCTTGGCTCTGGAAACACCATATATTTT. Amino acid sequence: CSARGLGSGNTIYF.

This clonotype was observed at least ten times. The V gene is TRBV6-2 or TRBV6-3, the J gene TRBJ2-7; a possible D gene is TRBD1 (6 bases). Germline assignment: CDR1 MNHEY and CDR2 SVGEGT. The CDR3 length is 14 residues. V gave up 1 base and J gave up 2 bases, with 9 bases separating them. The CDR3 here is CASSYYRETYEQYF. In DNA form, the CDR3 reads TGTGCCAGCAGTTACTACAGGGAGACCTACGAGCAGTACTTC.

This chain connects TRBV12-3 or TRBV12-4 to TRBJ1-1; D unresolved. The CDR3 extends over 14 amino acids. V lost 3 bases and J lost 0, with 8 bases in between. CDR3 amino acids: CASSFLDLNTEAFF. The CDR3 coding sequence is TGTGCCAGCAGTTTTTTGGATTTGAACACTGAAGCTTTCTTT.

The CDR3 sequence is CASSLGSGEDYGYTF. In nucleotides, the CDR3 is TGTGCCAGCAGCTTAGGCTCGGGTGAGGACTATGGCTACACCTTC. The V and J genes are TRBV7-6 and TRBJ1-2, with D unclear. CDR1 and CDR2 from the germline V gene are SGHVS and FNYEAQ. The CDR3 has 15 amino acids. Trimming stripped 1 base from V and 3 bases from J, with 12 bases between.

The chain combines TRBV29-1 with TRBJ2-5, with D unresolved. Germline loops: CDR1 SQVTM, CDR2 ANQGSEA. Trimming left V 3 bases short and J 4 bases short, with 3 bases between. The CDR3 consists of 10 residues. CDR3 bases: TGCAGCGTTGACGGAGAGACCCAGTACTTC. Amino acid sequence: CSVDGETQYF.

CDR3 DNA sequence: TGTGCCAGTAGTATGAAGGGGGGATCGACCGGGGAGCTGTTTTTT. Translating it yields CASSMKGGSTGELFF. J is TRBJ2-2 and V is TRBV19; TRBD1 or TRBD2 may be the D gene (6 bases each). Trimming cost V 3 bases and J 5 bases, with 13 bases left between them. The CDR3 extends over 15 amino acids. Germline CDR1 is LNHDA and CDR2 is SQIVND (reference sequence).

This clonotype came up many times. The V call is TRBV9, the J call TRBJ2-7; 8 positions agree with TRBD2. Germline V CDR1 and CDR2: SGDLS, YYNGEE. Trimming at V came to 4 bases and at J to 4 bases, leaving 10 bases not matched to a gene. The CDR3 spans 15 residues. In DNA, the CDR3 is TGTGCCAGCAGCCCATCGGGGGGGCGGGTATACGAGCAGTACTTC. Translating gives CASSPSGGRVYEQYF. The entire variable domain, with the rest obtained from reference TRBV9 and TRBJ2-7, is as follows: DSGVTQTPKHLITATGQRVTLRCSPRSGDLSVYWYQQSLDQGLQFLIQYYNGEERAKGNILERFSAQQFPDLHSELNLSSLELGDSALYFCASSPSGGRVYEQYFGPGTRLTVT.

This chain uses TRBV5-1 with TRBJ2-3; 11 nucleotides align to TRBD2. This CDR3 is 18 amino acids long. Germline CDR1 SGHRS, CDR2 YFSETQ. The V segment lost 4 bases and the J segment 2 bases; nucleotides outside the gene matches: 12. The CDR3 sequence: CASSLGGLAGGSTDTQYF. Here the CDR3 DNA reads TGCGCCAGCAGCCTAGGAGGGCTAGCGGGGGGTTCCACAGATACGCAGTATTTT. The whole variable domain, filled in from reference TRBV5-1 and TRBJ2-3, reads KAGVTQTPRYLIKTRGQQVTLSCSPISGHRSVSWYQQTPGQGLQFLFEYFSETQRNKGNFPGRFSGRQFSNSRSEMNVSTLELGDSALYLCASSLGGLAGGSTDTQYFGPGTRLTVL.

The chain is built from TRBV20-1 and TRBJ2-3; TRBD2 might be the D (7 bases). The germline V and J ends were trimmed by 0 bases and 2 bases, with 15 bases remaining between them. The CDR3 is 16 residues long. Germline lookup yields CDR1 DFQATT and CDR2 SNEGSKA (reference sequence). The CDR3 bases are TGCAGTGCTAGAGATCCCCAACGGGGGGCCACAGATACGCAGTATTTT. This codes for CSARDPQRGATDTQYF.

This clonotype appeared many times. The CDR3 loop is CASNPRAGASETQYF. CDR3 nucleotide sequence: TGTGCCAGCAATCCTCGAGCGGGGGCATCAGAGACCCAGTACTTC. This chain links TRBV7-2 with TRBJ2-5; 8 positions match TRBD2. CDR3 size: 15 residues. J was trimmed by 4 bases and V by 7 bases; bases with no gene match: 11. Germline assignment: CDR1 SGHTA and CDR2 FQGNSA.

This clonotype has just a few counts. The chain combines TRBV20-1 with TRBJ1-1, with TRBD1 matching 8 bases. Germline values: CDR1 DFQATT, CDR2 SNEGSKA (reference sequence). Germline trimming cut 3 bases from V and 3 bases from J; bases unmatched to any gene: 6. This CDR3 comprises 14 residues. CDR3 region: CSARDRALYTEAFF. CDR3 in DNA: TGCAGTGCTAGGGACAGGGCATTGTACACTGAAGCTTTCTTT.

This clonotype was observed many times. This chain links TRBV12-3 or TRBV12-4 with TRBJ2-1; a weak D match, TRBD1 (6 bases). CDR3 length: 14 residues. V was cut by 4 bases and J by 10 bases, with 17 bases left in between. CDR3 sequence: CASSSTPDRKEQFF. The CDR3 DNA reads TGTGCCAGCAGTTCCACCCCCGACAGGAAAGAGCAGTTCTTC.

This clonotype was seen repeatedly, ten times or more. This chain connects TRBV20-1 to TRBJ2-3; D unclear. Trimming removed 3 bases from V and 2 bases from J, with 9 bases in between. Germline V gene lookup returns CDR1 DFQATT and CDR2 SNEGSKA (reference sequence). The CDR3 is 13 amino acids. CDR3 sequence (DNA): TGCAGTGCTAGGCTGCAGGTCACAGATACGCAGTATTTT. The encoded protein is CSARLQVTDTQYF.

This clonotype was counted at least ten times. This chain connects TRBV6-2 or TRBV6-3 to TRBJ2-7; D is uncertain. In germline, CDR1 is MNHEY, CDR2 SVGEGT. This CDR3 comprises 11 residues. V shed 8 bases and J shed 12 bases, with 17 bases lying between them. CDR3 sequence (DNA): TGTGCCAGCGGATACGGGCCGACACCGTACGTC. It encodes CASGYGPTPYV.

This clonotype came up many times. CDR3 protein: CASSLQGGEQFF. The CDR3 DNA is TGCGCCAGCAGCTTACAGGGAGGTGAGCAGTTCTTC. V and J are TRBV5-1 and TRBJ2-1; D might be TRBD1 or TRBD2, each matching 6 bases. The CDR3 runs 12 residues. Trimming removed 2 bases from V and 9 bases from J, with 9 bases in between. The germline CDR1 and CDR2 sequences are SGHRS and YFSETQ.

The table lists this clonotype with a few counts. The chain employs TRBV20-1 and TRBJ1-5, with D perhaps matching TRBD1 (5 bases). The germline V gene has CDR1 DFQATT and CDR2 SNEGSKA (reference sequence). V was trimmed by 7 bases and J by 0 bases, leaving 16 bases between them. This CDR3 comprises 15 residues. CDR3 nucleotide sequence: TGCAGTGTATCAGATGGGGCCCTTAGCAATCAGCCCCAGCATTTT. Translated: CSVSDGALSNQPQHF.

The table lists this clonotype with a few counts. The chain joins TRBV18 to TRBJ1-5; 10 positions match TRBD1. CDR1 is KGHSH and CDR2 is LQKENI in the germline V gene. V gave up 10 bases and J gave up 10 bases; unmatched junction bases: 10. The CDR3 is made up of 13 amino acids. CDR3 in amino acids: CATSGTGDSPQHF. DNA of the CDR3: TGTGCCACCTCCGGGACAGGGGACTCACCCCAGCATTTT.

At least ten counts were recorded for this clonotype. The J gene is TRBJ2-7, the V gene TRBV11-2; the D is unclear. With 1 base removed from V and 6 bases from J, the gap between germline ends came to 10 bases. This CDR3 contains 13 residues. Germline assignment: CDR1 SGHAT and CDR2 FQNNGV. Here the CDR3 DNA reads TGTGCCAGCAGCTTAGGGGCCATAGTCGAGCAGTACTTC. Amino acids: CASSLGAIVEQYF.

In this sample, this clonotype turned up many times. The chain recombines TRBV9 with TRBJ2-7; 7 bases line up with TRBD2. The CDR3 sequence is 14 residues long. Trimming cost V 4 bases and J 4 bases; bases outside gene matches: 8. Germline V CDR1 and CDR2: SGDLS, YYNGEE. The CDR3 bases are TGTGCCAGCAGCTTAACCGGGACTACTTACGAGCAGTACTTC. This gives the protein CASSLTGTTYEQYF.

This clonotype was recorded a few times. The rearrangement uses TRBV6-2 or TRBV6-3 and TRBJ1-2; the match to TRBD1 covers 8 bases. Trimming took 6 bases from V and 2 from J; bases not matched to a gene: 8. Germline CDR1 and CDR2: MNHEY and SVGEGT. The CDR3 consists of 15 residues. In nucleotides, the CDR3 is TGTGCCAGCAGACCTACAGGGGGTCCCAACTATGGCTACACCTTC. Its translation is CASRPTGGPNYGYTF.

This clonotype occurred many times. The gene calls are TRBV7-9 and TRBJ1-5; TRBD1 agrees at 7 bases. This CDR3 comprises 13 residues. Germline V gives CDR1 SEHNR, CDR2 FQNEAQ (reference sequence). V shed 6 bases, J shed 4 bases, and the junction held 3 bases outside the gene matches. The CDR3 loop is CASSPQGNQPQHF. The CDR3, as DNA: TGTGCCAGCAGTCCACAGGGGAATCAGCCCCAGCATTTT.

This clonotype was found a few times. The rearrangement uses TRBV11-2 and TRBJ2-7; unclear D gene. The V and J ends lost 3 bases and 2 bases respectively, with 8 bases between them. The germline CDR1 and CDR2 sequences are SGHAT and FQNNGV. The CDR3 spans 13 residues. The chain's CDR3 is CASSFGGAYEQYV. In DNA form, the CDR3 reads TGTGCCAGCAGCTTCGGCGGAGCCTACGAGCAGTACGTC.

This rearrangement joins TRBV27 to TRBJ2-7, with 9 bases fitting TRBD1. V lost 0 bases, J lost 7 bases, and 7 bases stayed unmatched. This CDR3 has 15 residues. Germline CDR1 MNHEY, CDR2 SMNVEV (reference sequence). CDR3 amino acids: CASSLSGQGRWEQYV. CDR3 DNA sequence: TGTGCCAGCAGTTTATCGGGACAGGGCAGATGGGAGCAGTACGTC.

The chain links TRBV6-1 to TRBJ2-4; 7 bases agree with TRBD2. V lost 7 bases to trimming and J lost 2 bases; unmatched junction nucleotides: 20. This CDR3 is built from 19 residues. CDR1 is MNHNS and CDR2 is SASEGT in the germline V gene. The CDR3 region is CASKGRAGGIITSKNIQYF. The CDR3 DNA reads TGTGCCAGCAAGGGGAGGGCCGGGGGGATTATAACGTCCAAAAACATTCAGTACTTC.

This clonotype was counted at least ten times. CDR3: CAWSRGNTDTQYF. The CDR3 DNA follows: TGTGCCTGGTCCAGGGGGAACACAGATACGCAGTATTTT. The chain carries TRBV30 and TRBJ2-3; 7 bases are a match to TRBD1. Germline CDR1 and CDR2: GTSNPN and SVGIG (reference sequence). V shed 5 bases and J 2 bases; nucleotides not matched to a gene: 4. CDR3 length: 13 amino acids.

This clonotype was recorded a few times. The chain couples TRBV4-2 to TRBJ1-4; unclear D gene. The CDR3 has 14 residues. Per the germline V gene, CDR1 is LGHNA and CDR2 is YNFKEQ. Between the trimmed V and J ends, which lost 0 bases and 13 bases, there was a span of 15 bases. CDR3 DNA sequence: TGTGCCAGCAGCCAAGATCGGATACGGGCTTCACTGTTTTTT. Its protein is CASSQDRIRASLFF.

This clonotype was seen repeatedly, ten times or more. The V call is TRBV20-1, the J call TRBJ2-1, with D perhaps matching TRBD2 (5 bases). Germline V CDR1 and CDR2: DFQATT, SNEGSKA (reference sequence). The CDR3 length is 14 residues. The germline V and J ends were trimmed by 6 bases and 4 bases, with 16 bases remaining between them. CDR3 loop: CSAYGVSPYNEQFF. In nucleotides, the CDR3 is TGCAGTGCCTACGGGGTGTCCCCTTACAATGAGCAGTTCTTC.